This T cell receptor beta chain was sequenced for a study of blood T cell repertoires in COVID-19. This CDR3 region has 15 residues. CDR1 is SNHLY and CDR2 is FYNNEI in the germline V gene. The J segment lost 0 bases and the V segment lost 6 bases, leaving 3 bases of the junction unmatched. Profiling relied on immunoSEQ multiplex PCR, and the TCRdb table lists in-frame clones only, not all of them. This sample has approximately 250,000 clones; just under 90% occur once, and the top ten carry over 4%. Cohort allocation depended upon clinical history that participants reported. The TCR sequence derives from a woman aged 25 to 39 with acute COVID-19. Source material: PBMCs or T cells enriched from blood (not recorded which). This chain joins TRBV2 and TRBJ1-1, with 11 bases matching TRBD1. The CDR3 spells CASRGQGGLNTEAFF. Written as DNA, the CDR3 is TGTGCCAGCAGGGGACAGGGGGGCCTGAACACTGAAGCTTTCTTT.